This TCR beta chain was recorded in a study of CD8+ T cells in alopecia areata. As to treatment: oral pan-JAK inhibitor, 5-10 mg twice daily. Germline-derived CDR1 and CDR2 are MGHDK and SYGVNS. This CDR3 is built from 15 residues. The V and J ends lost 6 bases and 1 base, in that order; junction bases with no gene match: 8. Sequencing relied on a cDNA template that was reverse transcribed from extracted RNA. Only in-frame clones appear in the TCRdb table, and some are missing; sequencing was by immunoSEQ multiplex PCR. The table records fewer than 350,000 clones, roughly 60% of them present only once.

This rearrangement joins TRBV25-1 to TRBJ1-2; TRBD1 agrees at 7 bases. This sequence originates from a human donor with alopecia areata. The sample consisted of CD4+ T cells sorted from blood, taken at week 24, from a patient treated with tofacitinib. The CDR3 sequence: CASSPFTGVNYGYTF. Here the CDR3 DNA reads TGTGCCAGCAGCCCTTTTACAGGGGTTAACTATGGCTACACCTTC.